This T cell receptor beta chain comes out of a study of cytomegalovirus exposure and HLA in healthy donors (dated by TCRdb to about 2017). Concerning the study at large: The roughly 670 repertoires of the first cohort and the 120 validation repertoires were produced on the same platform, according to a later analysis. The study combined high-throughput TCR immunosequencing, statistical association of individual TCRs with disease status, and machine learning to predict cytomegalovirus infection status. The aim of the study was to test whether cataloging public T cell receptors could identify signatures of past pathogen exposure. In addition to the first cohort of around 670 subjects, a separate validation cohort of under 150 different subjects was used. Results the study describes overall, beyond this receptor: A total of 150 to 200 TCR beta chains were listed by the study as associated with cytomegalovirus. In both the original and validation cohorts, the classifier was reported to diagnose cytomegalovirus status with high specificity and sensitivity. In vitro tests confirmed that a few of the cytomegalovirus-associated TCR beta chains recognize cytomegalovirus antigens. Across donors, most TCR sequences were observed very rarely, whereas some public TCRs were present in many individuals. A later analysis lacked HLA typing for the validation cohort, so it scored co-occurrence in that cohort across all 110 or so repertoires. A later analysis found that TCRs clustered in the first cohort also tended to co-occur in the 120 validation repertoires, with approximately 95% of cluster scores above 0. The authors suggested that the approach could potentially be generalized to other disease states and immunological phenotypes.

Separate from the approximately 700-subject first cohort, the validation cohort of some 130 subjects was the group to which the donors belonged. On this clone itself: Its target antigen remains unknown. Per-base quality was not reported, and no clone a single base away is much larger than it.

From cysteine to phenylalanine, the CDR3 is 12 amino acids long. Kept here is only the CDR3 DNA, which spans 36 bases and is read in frame from base 1. The germline V gene provides CDR1 SGDLS and CDR2 YYNGEE. V was cut back by 3 bases and J by 7 bases, leaving a gap of 8 bases between them. Library preparation employed the immunoSEQ multiplex PCR assay. From the authors' description of their analysis: A statistical classification framework was developed to diagnose cytomegalovirus status using the catalog of TCR beta chain sequences. Sourced from immuneACCESS, this table was stored by TCRdb with only in-frame sequences that have V and J called. A share of the clones is absent; for the studies checked, an unresolved V gene accounts for under half, and the remainder has no known explanation. From that table come the V and J calls and clone size; the DNA was used to work out D and trimming. In all, the sample holds 130,000 or so clones, and 75% to 90% of those were seen once. Of the sample, over 8.5% is held by the ten largest clones.

This chain is built from TRBV9 and TRBJ2-1; TRBD1 is possibly the D segment (6 matching bases). This TCR derives from a woman under 30 in good health and CMV-seropositive. What was sequenced was PBMCs. The nucleotides read TGTGCCAGCAGCGCACAGGGAAATGAGCAGTTCTTC. This codes for CASSAQGNEQFF.